This TCR beta chain came from a study of OX40 agonist ivuxolimab in advanced cancers. Per the germline V gene, CDR1 is MNHNS and CDR2 is SASEGT. This CDR3 region has 16 residues. V gave up 4 bases and J gave up 4 bases; unmatched junction bases: 4. TCRdb's table, derived via immunoSEQ multiplex PCR, lists solely in-frame clones and lacks some. This table holds around 46,000 clones, more than 80% found once. The receptor was isolated from an adult with an advanced solid tumor such as melanoma, head and neck, liver or kidney cancer. The chain joins TRBV6-1 to TRBJ2-1; 13 nucleotides agree with TRBD2. Sequences were derived from CD4+ or CD8+ T cells sorted from blood, sampled in a trial of the OX40 agonist ivuxolimab. The chain's CDR3 is CASSVLAGGTYNEQFF. DNA of the CDR3: TGTGCCAGCAGTGTACTAGCGGGAGGGACTTACAATGAGCAGTTCTTC.